This T cell receptor (beta chain) was profiled in a study of blood T cells in healthy people across ages. CDR1 MNHEY and CDR2 SMNVEV come from the germline V gene (reference sequence). V gave up 6 bases and J gave up 0 bases, with 7 bases separating them. This CDR3 spans 13 amino acids. Each donor had roughly 10 milliliters of peripheral blood drawn. Each sample used at least 6.5 million PBMCs. Study-level results: More naive CD4+ cells and higher diversity were found in long-lived than in aged donors.

Alongside a J-beta primer mix, a sample-barcoded 5' primer served in a second PCR lasting about 7 to 12 cycles. Each of the cDNA molecules was tagged by a template-switch adaptor with 12 random nucleotides. TCRdb re-derived calls from the 5' RACE reads in MiXCR, one entry per CDR3 protein. Of 650,000 to 800,000 distinct CDR3 sequences in the sample, approximately 52% were seen once. This clonotype has ten or more counts. Its antigen is undetermined. The receptor's source is a woman older than 75 in good health. This chain uses TRBV27 with TRBJ2-3; unclear D gene. The sample taken for sequencing was blood. DNA of the CDR3: TGTGCCAGCAGCCCTTATAGCACAGATACGCAGTATTTT. Translated, it gives CASSPYSTDTQYF.